This is a list of T cell receptor beta chains from one sample in a study of CD8+ T cells in alopecia areata. Clones were sequenced by immunoSEQ multiplex PCR, and TCRdb holds only the in-frame ones, with some missing. The sample records 9,900 or so clones, around three fifths being singletons. Sequences were derived from skin, sampled at week 0. These TCRs come from a human donor with alopecia areata. Each CDR3 is given with its conserved first and last residue. D genes are given only for firm matches. Clone size is given for some rows only: seen once, a few or many times, or a class if the clone is expanded.

clone_size: -; v_call: TRBV27; d_call: TRBD1; j_call: TRBJ1-1; cdr3_length: 15; cdr3_aa: CASSFLQGIYTEAFF; cdr3_nt: TGTGCCAGCAGTTTCCTACAGGGGATTTACACTGAAGCTTTCTTT
clone_size: -; v_call: TRBV6-6; d_call: -; j_call: TRBJ1-1; cdr3_length: 14; cdr3_aa: CASSYSSLSGEAFF; cdr3_nt: TGTGCCAGCAGTTACTCATCGCTTAGCGGTGAAGCTTTCTTT
clone_size: -; v_call: TRBV4-1; d_call: TRBD2; j_call: TRBJ2-5; cdr3_length: 16; cdr3_aa: CASSHGTSGRQETQYF; cdr3_nt: TGCGCCAGCAGCCACGGGACTAGCGGGAGGCAAGAGACCCAGTACTTC
clone_size: -; v_call: TRBV4-1; d_call: -; j_call: TRBJ2-6; cdr3_length: 18; cdr3_aa: CASSRGPAASDGANVLTF; cdr3_nt: TGCGCCAGCAGCCGGGGACCAGCCGCCTCGGATGGGGCCAACGTCCTGACTTTC
clone_size: -; v_call: TRBV6-5; d_call: TRBD1; j_call: TRBJ2-1; cdr3_length: 15; cdr3_aa: CASSRTGSFRYEQFF; cdr3_nt: TGTGCCAGCAGTCGGACAGGGTCCTTCCGTTATGAGCAGTTCTTC
clone_size: -; v_call: TRBV5-1; d_call: -; j_call: TRBJ1-2; cdr3_length: 16; cdr3_aa: CASSPWDGGGGGGYTF; cdr3_nt: TGCGCCAGCAGCCCTTGGGATGGCGGCGGGGGAGGTGGCTACACCTTC
clone_size: -; v_call: TRBV18; d_call: -; j_call: TRBJ1-4; cdr3_length: 13; cdr3_aa: CASSPGMNEKLFF; cdr3_nt: TGTGCCAGCTCACCAGGGATGAATGAAAAACTGTTTTTT
clone_size: few; v_call: TRBV5-4; d_call: -; j_call: TRBJ2-1; cdr3_length: 11; cdr3_aa: CASSAGNEQFF; cdr3_nt: TGTGCCAGCAGCGCCGGGAATGAGCAGTTCTTC
clone_size: -; v_call: TRBV6-5; d_call: TRBD1; j_call: TRBJ2-7; cdr3_length: 16; cdr3_aa: CASSYSNRGTGGEQYF; cdr3_nt: TGTGCCAGCAGTTACTCCAACCGCGGGACAGGGGGCGAGCAGTACTTC
clone_size: -; v_call: TRBV6-5; d_call: -; j_call: TRBJ1-2; cdr3_length: 15; cdr3_aa: CASSSMETKHYGYTF; cdr3_nt: TGTGCCAGCAGTTCCATGGAGACGAAGCATTATGGCTACACCTTC
clone_size: -; v_call: TRBV29-1; d_call: -; j_call: TRBJ1-5; cdr3_length: 13; cdr3_aa: CSVALRRDQPQHF; cdr3_nt: TGCAGCGTTGCCTTACGCCGAGATCAGCCCCAGCATTTT
clone_size: -; v_call: TRBV29-1; d_call: TRBD2; j_call: TRBJ2-3; cdr3_length: 15; cdr3_aa: CSVESPSGPRDTQYF; cdr3_nt: TGCAGCGTTGAAAGTCCTAGCGGGCCAAGAGATACGCAGTATTTT
clone_size: few; v_call: TRBV6-6; d_call: -; j_call: TRBJ1-2; cdr3_length: 13; cdr3_aa: CASTTQGFRGYTF; cdr3_nt: TGTGCCAGCACCACTCAGGGATTTCGTGGCTACACCTTC
clone_size: medium-sized; v_call: TRBV19; d_call: -; j_call: TRBJ1-5; cdr3_length: 15; cdr3_aa: CASSISALFYQPQHF; cdr3_nt: TGTGCCAGTAGTATATCTGCGCTCTTCTATCAGCCCCAGCATTTT
clone_size: once; v_call: TRBV6-1; d_call: TRBD1; j_call: TRBJ1-2; cdr3_length: 14; cdr3_aa: CASLGEGAGYGYTF; cdr3_nt: TGTGCCAGCCTCGGAGAGGGGGCTGGATATGGCTACACCTTC
clone_size: -; v_call: TRBV6-1; d_call: -; j_call: TRBJ1-4; cdr3_length: 15; cdr3_aa: CASSEKNIGFEKLFF; cdr3_nt: TGTGCCAGCAGTGAGAAGAACATCGGGTTTGAAAAACTGTTTTTT
clone_size: -; v_call: TRBV6-6; d_call: -; j_call: TRBJ1-2; cdr3_length: 15; cdr3_aa: CASSYSPGIIMGYTF; cdr3_nt: TGTGCCAGCAGTTACTCCCCAGGGATTATCATGGGCTACACCTTC
clone_size: -; v_call: TRBV2; d_call: -; j_call: TRBJ2-7; cdr3_length: 16; cdr3_aa: CASSGASAGGPYEQYF; cdr3_nt: TGTGCCAGCAGTGGGGCGTCAGCCGGCGGTCCCTACGAGCAGTACTTC
clone_size: -; v_call: TRBV7-9; d_call: TRBD2; j_call: TRBJ2-1; cdr3_length: 16; cdr3_aa: CASSLVPGLAGTEQFF; cdr3_nt: TGTGCCAGCAGCTTAGTACCGGGACTAGCGGGAACTGAGCAGTTCTTC
clone_size: few; v_call: TRBV19; d_call: TRBD1; j_call: TRBJ2-2; cdr3_length: 16; cdr3_aa: CASSAPTGGQYGELFF; cdr3_nt: TGTGCCAGTAGTGCCCCGACAGGGGGCCAGTACGGGGAGCTGTTTTTT
clone_size: -; v_call: TRBV11-2; d_call: -; j_call: TRBJ1-2; cdr3_length: 13; cdr3_aa: CASSVQGNYGYTF; cdr3_nt: TGTGCCAGCAGCGTACAGGGAAACTATGGCTACACCTTC
clone_size: -; v_call: TRBV2; d_call: -; j_call: TRBJ1-5; cdr3_length: 12; cdr3_aa: CASSGDMQPQHF; cdr3_nt: TGTGCCAGCAGTGGGGACATGCAGCCCCAGCATTTT
clone_size: -; v_call: TRBV7-2; d_call: -; j_call: TRBJ1-1; cdr3_length: 14; cdr3_aa: CASSAIGGGTEAFF; cdr3_nt: TGTGCCAGCAGCGCGATAGGAGGGGGCACTGAAGCTTTCTTT
clone_size: few; v_call: TRBV7-3; d_call: -; j_call: TRBJ2-2; cdr3_length: 14; cdr3_aa: CASSPQPNTGELFF; cdr3_nt: TGTGCCAGCAGCCCCCAGCCGAACACCGGGGAGCTGTTTTTT
clone_size: -; v_call: TRBV2; d_call: -; j_call: TRBJ2-3; cdr3_length: 14; cdr3_aa: CASWQSISTDTQYF; cdr3_nt: TGTGCCAGCTGGCAGAGCATTAGCACAGATACGCAGTATTTT
clone_size: -; v_call: TRBV10-1; d_call: -; j_call: TRBJ2-1; cdr3_length: 11; cdr3_aa: CASPLGNEQFF; cdr3_nt: TGCGCCAGTCCCTTGGGGAATGAGCAGTTCTTC
clone_size: -; v_call: TRBV4-1; d_call: -; j_call: TRBJ1-1; cdr3_length: 17; cdr3_aa: CASSQGVERRGNTEAFF; cdr3_nt: TGCGCCAGCAGCCAAGGTGTGGAGCGAAGGGGGAACACTGAAGCTTTCTTT
clone_size: -; v_call: TRBV27; d_call: -; j_call: TRBJ1-4; cdr3_length: 15; cdr3_aa: CASSPVAGTIEKLFF; cdr3_nt: TGTGCCAGCAGTCCTGTGGCAGGGACCATTGAAAAACTGTTTTTT
clone_size: -; v_call: TRBV5-4; d_call: -; j_call: TRBJ2-7; cdr3_length: 15; cdr3_aa: CASSLYGGAAYEQYF; cdr3_nt: TGTGCCAGCAGCTTGTACGGGGGCGCCGCCTACGAGCAGTACTTC
clone_size: -; v_call: TRBV18; d_call: TRBD1; j_call: TRBJ2-7; cdr3_length: 15; cdr3_aa: CASSLTGTGPYEQYF; cdr3_nt: TGTGCCAGCTCACTGACCGGGACAGGCCCCTACGAGCAGTACTTC
clone_size: -; v_call: TRBV30; d_call: TRBD2; j_call: TRBJ2-1; cdr3_length: 17; cdr3_aa: CAWRSLAGGPRSNEQFF; cdr3_nt: TGTGCCTGGAGGTCCCTAGCGGGAGGGCCACGAAGCAATGAGCAGTTCTTC
clone_size: -; v_call: TRBV7-9; d_call: -; j_call: TRBJ1-5; cdr3_length: 16; cdr3_aa: CASSPPGRDGDQPQHF; cdr3_nt: TGTGCCAGCAGTCCCCCCGGCCGGGACGGAGATCAGCCCCAGCATTTT
clone_size: once; v_call: TRBV9; d_call: -; j_call: TRBJ1-2; cdr3_length: 14; cdr3_aa: CASSLGGANYGYTF; cdr3_nt: TGTGCCAGCAGCCTTGGGGGCGCAAACTATGGCTACACCTTC
clone_size: -; v_call: TRBV6-1; d_call: TRBD1; j_call: TRBJ2-5; cdr3_length: 14; cdr3_aa: CASSSRRTGPEEYF; cdr3_nt: TGTGCCAGCAGTTCCCGCCGGACAGGGCCGGAAGAGTACTTC
clone_size: -; v_call: TRBV7-2; d_call: TRBD2; j_call: TRBJ2-1; cdr3_length: 16; cdr3_aa: CASSRRVAGVPDEQFF; cdr3_nt: TGTGCCAGCAGCCGGAGGGTAGCGGGGGTCCCTGATGAGCAGTTCTTC
clone_size: once; v_call: TRBV15; d_call: -; j_call: TRBJ2-3; cdr3_length: 18; cdr3_aa: CATSRDNLAGSVPDTQYF; cdr3_nt: TGTGCCACCAGCAGAGATAACTTGGCAGGGTCGGTTCCAGATACGCAGTATTTT
clone_size: -; v_call: TRBV6-1; d_call: -; j_call: TRBJ1-1; cdr3_length: 14; cdr3_aa: CASSERGAETEAFF; cdr3_nt: TGTGCCAGCAGTGAAAGGGGGGCAGAAACTGAAGCTTTCTTT
clone_size: -; v_call: TRBV30; d_call: -; j_call: TRBJ1-6; cdr3_length: 16; cdr3_aa: CAWTHYGTGDNSPLHF; cdr3_nt: TGTGCCTGGACCCATTACGGGACTGGAGATAATTCACCCCTCCACTTT
clone_size: -; v_call: TRBV2; d_call: -; j_call: TRBJ2-5; cdr3_length: 14; cdr3_aa: CASSPRRDPETQYF; cdr3_nt: TGTGCCAGCAGTCCGCGTAGGGACCCAGAGACCCAGTACTTC
clone_size: large; v_call: TRBV18; d_call: -; j_call: TRBJ1-2; cdr3_length: 16; cdr3_aa: CASSATPLEGLYGYTF; cdr3_nt: TGTGCCAGCTCAGCGACCCCCCTGGAGGGACTCTATGGCTACACCTTC
clone_size: -; v_call: TRBV10-1; d_call: TRBD1; j_call: TRBJ2-7; cdr3_length: 15; cdr3_aa: CASSPGTGRSYEQYF; cdr3_nt: TGCGCCAGCAGCCCCGGGACAGGGAGGTCCTACGAGCAGTACTTC